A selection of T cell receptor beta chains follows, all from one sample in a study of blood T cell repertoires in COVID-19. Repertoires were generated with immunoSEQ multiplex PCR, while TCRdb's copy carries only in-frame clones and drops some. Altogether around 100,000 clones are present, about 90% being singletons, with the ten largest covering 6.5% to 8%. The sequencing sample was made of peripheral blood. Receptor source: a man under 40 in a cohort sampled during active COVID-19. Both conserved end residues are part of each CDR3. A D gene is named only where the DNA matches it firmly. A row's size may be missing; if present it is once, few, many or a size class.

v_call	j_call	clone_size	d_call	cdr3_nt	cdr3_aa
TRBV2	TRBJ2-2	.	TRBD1	TGTGCCAGCATTAGGGGGCAGAGCGCCGGGGAGCTGTTTTTT	CASIRGQSAGELFF
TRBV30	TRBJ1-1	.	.	TGTGCCTGGAGTCGGGGGATAACTGAAGCTTTCTTT	CAWSRGITEAFF
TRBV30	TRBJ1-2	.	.	TGTGCCTGGAGAGATGGGGCCGGTGGCTACACCTTC	CAWRDGAGGYTF
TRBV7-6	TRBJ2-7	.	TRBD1	TGTGCCAGCAGCTCTACCCCGACAGGGAGCTCCTACGAGCAGTACTTC	CASSSTPTGSSYEQYF
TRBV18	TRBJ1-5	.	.	TGTGCCAGCTCACCACCGCAGGTTAGCAATCAGCCCCAGCATTTT	CASSPPQVSNQPQHF
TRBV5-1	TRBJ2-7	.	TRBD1	TGCGCCAGCAGCCTGACAGGGGTCGGTCTGGACGAGCAGTACTTC	CASSLTGVGLDEQYF
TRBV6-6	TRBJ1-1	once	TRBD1	TGTGCCAGCAGTCACCTCCTGACAGGGAGAGAGATGAACACTGAAGCTTTCTTT	CASSHLLTGREMNTEAFF
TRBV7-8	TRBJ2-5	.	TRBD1	TGTGCCAGCAGCTTCGGCAGGGGGCCAGAGACCCAGTACTTC	CASSFGRGPETQYF
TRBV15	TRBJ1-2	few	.	TGTGCCACCAGCAGAGAAGCGGGCAGGACGGGGGGCTATGGCTACACCTTC	CATSREAGRTGGYGYTF
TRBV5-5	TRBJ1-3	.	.	TGTGCCAGCAGCTTGGTACAGGGCCCTGGAAACACCATATATTTT	CASSLVQGPGNTIYF
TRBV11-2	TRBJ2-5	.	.	TGTGCCAGCAGCTTAGTCCTAGAGTTACAAGAGACCCAGTACTTC	CASSLVLELQETQYF
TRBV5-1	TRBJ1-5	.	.	TGCGCCAGCAGCTCGACCGGGAATCAGCCCCAGCATTTT	CASSSTGNQPQHF
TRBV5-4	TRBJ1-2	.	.	TGTGCCAGCAGCTGGGGGCAGGGATCCAGCAACTATGGCTACACCTTC	CASSWGQGSSNYGYTF